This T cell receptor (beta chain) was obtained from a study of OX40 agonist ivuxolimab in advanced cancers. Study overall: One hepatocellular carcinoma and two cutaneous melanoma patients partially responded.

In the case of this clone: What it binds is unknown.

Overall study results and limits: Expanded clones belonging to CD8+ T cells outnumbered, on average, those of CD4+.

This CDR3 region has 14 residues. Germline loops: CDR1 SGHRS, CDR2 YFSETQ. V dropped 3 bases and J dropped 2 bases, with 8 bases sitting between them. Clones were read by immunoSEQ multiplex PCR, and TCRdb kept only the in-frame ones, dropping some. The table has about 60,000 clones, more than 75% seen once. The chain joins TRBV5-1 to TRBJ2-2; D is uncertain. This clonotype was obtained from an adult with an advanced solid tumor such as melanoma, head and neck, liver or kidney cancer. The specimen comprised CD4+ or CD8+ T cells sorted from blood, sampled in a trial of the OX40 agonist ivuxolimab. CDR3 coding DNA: TGCGCCAGCAGCTCTAGACTCAACACCGGGGAGCTGTTTTTT. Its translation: CASSSRLNTGELFF.